A single count supports the clone carrying this T cell receptor (beta chain). Its antigen is not known. Germline assignment: CDR1 SGHKS and CDR2 YYEKEE (reference sequence). The CDR3 is 14 residues long. The V end lost 0 bases, the J end lost 6 bases, and 13 bases lay between the germline ends. The data derive from a study of cytomegalovirus exposure and HLA in healthy donors. Study findings and constraints: Most TCR sequences proved rare, with some public TCRs found in many donors.

Vbeta (60) and Jbeta (13) primers were used in the PCR. The repertoire was sequenced with immunoSEQ multiplex PCR; TCRdb's copy has only in-frame clones and lacks some. This sample has around 200,000 clones, with around 77% found just once. Healthy individuals who donated bone marrow served as the donors. The clonotype comes from a man aged 25 to 40 in good health and CMV-seronegative. Sequencing was done on a sample of PBMCs. The chain is built from TRBV5-5 and TRBJ2-7; a weak D match, TRBD1 (5 bases). The CDR3, as DNA: TGTGCCAGCAGCTTGGCACAGGATTCGGGCGAGCAGTACTTC. It yields the protein CASSLAQDSGEQYF.